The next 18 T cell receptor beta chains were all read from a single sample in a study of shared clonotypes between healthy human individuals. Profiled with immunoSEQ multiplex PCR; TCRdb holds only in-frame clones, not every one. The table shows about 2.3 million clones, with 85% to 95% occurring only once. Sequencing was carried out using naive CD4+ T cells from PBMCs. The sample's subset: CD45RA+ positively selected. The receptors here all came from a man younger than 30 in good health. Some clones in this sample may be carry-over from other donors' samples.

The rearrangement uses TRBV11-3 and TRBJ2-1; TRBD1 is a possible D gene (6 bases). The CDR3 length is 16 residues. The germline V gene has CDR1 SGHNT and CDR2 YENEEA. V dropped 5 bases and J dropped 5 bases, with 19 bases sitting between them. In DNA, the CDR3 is TGTGCCAGCAGCGACAGGACCGGGACGAAAGACAATGAGCAGTTCTTC. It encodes CASSDRTGTKDNEQFF.

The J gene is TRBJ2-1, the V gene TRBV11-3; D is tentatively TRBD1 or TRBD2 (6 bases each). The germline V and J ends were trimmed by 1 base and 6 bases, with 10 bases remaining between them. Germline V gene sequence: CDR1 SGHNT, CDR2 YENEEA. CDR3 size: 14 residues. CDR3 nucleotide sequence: TGTGCCAGCAGCTTAGGGGGGGCTTCCAATGAGCAGTTCTTC. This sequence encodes CASSLGGASNEQFF.

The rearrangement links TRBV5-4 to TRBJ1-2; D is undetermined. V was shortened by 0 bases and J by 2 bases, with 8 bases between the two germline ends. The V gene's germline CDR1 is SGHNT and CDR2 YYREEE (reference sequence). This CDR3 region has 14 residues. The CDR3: CASSLATLNYGYTF. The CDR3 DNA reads TGTGCCAGCAGCTTGGCAACACTCAACTATGGCTACACCTTC.

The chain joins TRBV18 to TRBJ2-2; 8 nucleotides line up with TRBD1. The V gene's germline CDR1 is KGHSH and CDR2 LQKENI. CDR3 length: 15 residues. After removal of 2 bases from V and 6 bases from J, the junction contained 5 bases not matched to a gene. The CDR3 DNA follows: TGTGCCAGCTCACCAGGCCAGGGGGCCCCCGGGGAGCTGTTTTTT. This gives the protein CASSPGQGAPGELFF. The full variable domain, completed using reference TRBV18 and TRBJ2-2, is NAGVMQNPRHLVRRRGQEARLRCSPMKGHSHVYWYRQLPEEGLKFMVYLQKENIIDESGMPKERFSAEFPKEGPSILRIQQVVRGDSAAYFCASSPGQGAPGELFFGEGSRLTVL.

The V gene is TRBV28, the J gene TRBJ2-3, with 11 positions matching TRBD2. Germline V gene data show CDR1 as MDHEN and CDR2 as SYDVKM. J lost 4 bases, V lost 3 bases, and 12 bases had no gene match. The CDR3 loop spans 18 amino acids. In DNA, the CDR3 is TGTGCCAGCAGTTTCCGGGGGTTACTAGCGGGAGTTCCAGATACGCAGTATTTT. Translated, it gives CASSFRGLLAGVPDTQYF.

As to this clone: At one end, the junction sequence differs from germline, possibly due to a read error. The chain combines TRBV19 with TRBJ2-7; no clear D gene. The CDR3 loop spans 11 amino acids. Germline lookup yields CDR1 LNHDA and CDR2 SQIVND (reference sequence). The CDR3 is CASSILKLECF. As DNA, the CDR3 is TGTGCCAGTAGTATACTCAAATTAGAGTGCTTC.

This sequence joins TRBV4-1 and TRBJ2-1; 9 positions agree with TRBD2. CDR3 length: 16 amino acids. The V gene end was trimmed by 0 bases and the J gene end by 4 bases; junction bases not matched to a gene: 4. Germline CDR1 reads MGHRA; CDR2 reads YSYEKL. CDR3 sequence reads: CASSQDVAGGYNEQFF. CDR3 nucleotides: TGCGCCAGCAGCCAAGATGTGGCGGGAGGGTACAATGAGCAGTTCTTC.

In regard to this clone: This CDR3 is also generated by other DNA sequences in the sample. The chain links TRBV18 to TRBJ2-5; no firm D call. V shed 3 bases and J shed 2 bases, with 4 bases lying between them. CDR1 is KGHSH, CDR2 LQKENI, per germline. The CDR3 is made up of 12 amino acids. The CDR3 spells CASSPTQETQYF. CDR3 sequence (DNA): TGTGCCAGCTCACCCACACAAGAGACCCAGTACTTC.

CDR3 in amino acids: CASSSPQGGFYEQYF. The CDR3 DNA reads as TGTGCCAGCAGTTCTCCCCAGGGTGGTTTCTACGAGCAGTACTTC. V and J are TRBV27 and TRBJ2-7, with a tentative D call TRBD1 (5 bases). This CDR3 is 15 amino acids long. Germline lookup yields CDR1 MNHEY and CDR2 SMNVEV (reference sequence). V gave up 4 bases and J gave up 3 bases, with 16 bases separating them.

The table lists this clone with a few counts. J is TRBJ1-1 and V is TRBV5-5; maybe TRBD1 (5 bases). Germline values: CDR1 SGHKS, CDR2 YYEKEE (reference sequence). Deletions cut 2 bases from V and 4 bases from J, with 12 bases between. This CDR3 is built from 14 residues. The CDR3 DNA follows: TGTGCCAGCAGCTTAAGGGGCGATCCCACTGAAGCTTTCTTT. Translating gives CASSLRGDPTEAFF.

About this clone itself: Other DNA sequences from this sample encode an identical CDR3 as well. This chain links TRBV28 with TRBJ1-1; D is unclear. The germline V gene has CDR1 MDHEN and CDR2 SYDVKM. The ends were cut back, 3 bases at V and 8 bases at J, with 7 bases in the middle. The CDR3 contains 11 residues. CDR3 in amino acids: CASSFSLEAFF. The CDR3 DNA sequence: TGTGCCAGCAGTTTTAGCTTAGAAGCTTTCTTT.

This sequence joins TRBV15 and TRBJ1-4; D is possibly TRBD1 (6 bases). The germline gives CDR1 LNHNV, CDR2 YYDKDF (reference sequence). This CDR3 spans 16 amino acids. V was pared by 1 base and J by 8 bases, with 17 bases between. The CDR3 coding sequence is TGTGCCACCAGCAGAGGGGGCCAGGGGATGACCGAAAAACTGTTTTTT. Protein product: CATSRGGQGMTEKLFF.

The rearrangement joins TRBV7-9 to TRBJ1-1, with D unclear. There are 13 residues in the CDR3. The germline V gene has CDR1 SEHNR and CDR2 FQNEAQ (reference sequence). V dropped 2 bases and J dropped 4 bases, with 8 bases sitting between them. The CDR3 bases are TGTGCCAGCAGCTTAAGCTTCCCCACTGAAGCTTTCTTT. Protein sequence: CASSLSFPTEAFF.

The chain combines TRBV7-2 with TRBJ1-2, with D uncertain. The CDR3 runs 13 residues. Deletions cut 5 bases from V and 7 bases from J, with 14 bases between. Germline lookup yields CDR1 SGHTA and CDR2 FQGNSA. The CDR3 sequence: CASSRVGSSGYTF. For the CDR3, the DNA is TGTGCCAGCAGCCGGGTGGGGTCTTCTGGCTACACCTTC.

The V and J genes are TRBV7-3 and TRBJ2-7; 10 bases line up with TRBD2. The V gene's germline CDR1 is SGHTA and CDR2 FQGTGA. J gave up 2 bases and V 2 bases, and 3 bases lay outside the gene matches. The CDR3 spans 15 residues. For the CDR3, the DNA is TGTGCCAGCAGCTTAGGGACTAGCGCTGCCTACGAGCAGTACTTC. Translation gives CASSLGTSAAYEQYF.

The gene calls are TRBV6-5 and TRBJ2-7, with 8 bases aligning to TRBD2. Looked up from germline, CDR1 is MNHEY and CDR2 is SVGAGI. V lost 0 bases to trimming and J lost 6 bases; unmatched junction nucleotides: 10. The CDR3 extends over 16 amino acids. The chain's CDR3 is CASSYSPGLGLGEQYF. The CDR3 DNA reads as TGTGCCAGCAGTTACTCTCCGGGACTAGGATTGGGCGAGCAGTACTTC.

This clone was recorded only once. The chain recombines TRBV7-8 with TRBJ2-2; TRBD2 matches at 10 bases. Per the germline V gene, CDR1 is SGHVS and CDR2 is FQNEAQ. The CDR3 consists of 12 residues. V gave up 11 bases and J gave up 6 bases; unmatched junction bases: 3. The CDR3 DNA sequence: TGTGCCTGGCTAGCGGGAGCCGGGGAGCTGTTTTTT. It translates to CAWLAGAGELFF.

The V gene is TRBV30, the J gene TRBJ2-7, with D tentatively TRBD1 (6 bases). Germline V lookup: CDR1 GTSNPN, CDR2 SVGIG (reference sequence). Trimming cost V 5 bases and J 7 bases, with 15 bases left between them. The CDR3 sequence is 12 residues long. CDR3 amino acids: CAWGRTAGEQYF. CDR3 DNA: TGTGCCTGGGGCCGGACAGCAGGTGAGCAGTACTTC.